Here is one TCR beta chain with its context. Its antigen is currently unknown. The germline CDR1 and CDR2 sequences are KGHSH and LQKENI. V dropped 0 bases and J dropped 7; count of bases not matched to a gene: 4. The CDR3 is 16 residues long. The sample belongs to a study of T cell responses to AZD1222 COVID-19 vaccine. Study findings and constraints: Clonal diversity was possibly underestimated; the donors were predominantly white British and more often female.

TCRdb keeps only in-frame clones here, not all; method: immunoSEQ multiplex PCR. The repertoire consists of some 150,000 clones, with about 86% occurring once and the leading ten covering approximately 4.7%. The chain combines TRBV18 with TRBJ1-5; TRBD1 matches 12 bases. The sequence came from an adult who received the AZD1222 COVID-19 vaccine. The sequences come from peripheral blood, collected 28 days after the second AZD1222 dose. This chain's CDR3 is CASSPPGTGGAQPQHF. The DNA for the CDR3 is TGTGCCAGCTCACCACCCGGGACAGGGGGCGCCCAGCCCCAGCATTTT.